Included here is one TCR beta chain sequence, with context. What antigen it recognizes has not been identified. Per-base qualities were not stored, and no clone one base away is much larger. The data are from a study of T cell responses to AZD1222 COVID-19 vaccine (dated by TCRdb to about 2021). A note on the overall study: A total of roughly 240 trial participants underwent TCR sequencing, of whom some 210 received two doses of AZD1222 and about 25 received two doses of the MenACWY control vaccine. Trial participants were enrolled by age into subgroups of 18-55, 56-69 and 70-plus years, and roughly 160, 29 and 62 TCR-sequenced participants, respectively, were included in these subgroups.

The CDR3 regions of human TCRbeta chains were analyzed by immunosequencing. As for the original processing: Repertoire TCRs were matched against a reference library of SARS-CoV-2-specific TCRs generated with the MIRA antigen-specificity platform. Breadth was defined as the fraction of unique TCRs that were SARS-CoV-2-associated. Depth was defined as the fraction of total T cells that were SARS-CoV-2-associated. Using the MIRA data, each spike-specific TCR was mapped to the spike region that the TCR reacts to and placed in a CD4 or CD8 class. Log10-transformed breadth and depth values were compared by one-way ANOVA with Sidak's multiple comparisons tests. Here the immuneACCESS table is served through TCRdb, limited to in-frame sequences with V and J called. Missing clones are a known gap in these copies; in checked studies unresolved V genes cover under half, and the rest lacks a known reason. V and J calls and clone size are as listed in that table; D and trimming were resolved from the DNA. The sample table records about 150,000 clones; 85% to 90% of these occur just once. Approximately 9.1% of the sample is in the top ten clones.

The sample's time point label is to be understood as: about 28 days (+/-7) after the second vaccine dose. AZD1222 recipients given second doses at about 4 weeks or at about 12 weeks were pooled, since spike-specific TCR depth and breadth were not found to differ between the two schedules. The vaccinee samples were drawn from two UK trials, COV001 and COV002, one of which was a single-blind randomized controlled phase 2/3 trial testing AZD1222 (ChAdOx1 nCoV-19) in healthy adults. Trial participant PBMC samples were collected at day 0 and day 28 after the second dose for TCRbeta chain sequencing. Measured from the cysteine to the phenylalanine, the CDR3 is 12 residues long. The sequence is cut down to CDR3 DNA, 36 bases in frame from base 1. For CDR1 and CDR2, the germline V gene (reference sequence) lists LNHDA and SQIVND. V is cut by 7 bases and J by 4 bases, and the space between the germline ends is 10 bases.

The study at large found these results: Reportedly, almost half of the unique spike-specific TCRs recognized epitopes lying outside the regions that are mutated in the B.1.351 and B.1.1.7 variants. Because no day 14 peak-response samples were available, repertoires were characterized only after the peak T cell response. Conclusions about previously exposed vaccinees were limited because only a handful of AZD1222 recipients were SARS-CoV-2 seropositive at baseline. Participants were mostly white British, with more females than males. The authors suggested clonal diversity may have been underestimated. In the small 56-69-year group, the increase in depth fell short of significance, most likely because of low power. After two AZD1222 doses, spike-specific TCR breadth and depth were significantly higher than at day 0 and than in MenACWY recipients. The vaccine-associated CD4 TCRs covered the entire spike protein, and the dominant responses fell in regions 160-218 and 743-854.

The source is an adult who received the AZD1222 COVID-19 vaccine. The V gene is TRBV19 and the J gene is TRBJ2-5; no D gene is confidently identified. The sequencing here drew on peripheral blood, taken 28 days after the second AZD1222 dose. The CDR3 region reads CASKNLGETQYF. The DNA sequence reads TGTGCCAGTAAAAACCTGGGAGAGACCCAGTACTTC.